The sequence of this T cell receptor (beta chain) was determined in a study of tumor-infiltrating lymphocytes in localized non-small cell lung cancer. The study, taken as a whole, reports: Technical variation could not be separated from intratumor heterogeneity here.

Data came from immunoSEQ multiplex PCR; TCRdb stores just in-frame clones and leaves some out. This sample carries around 13,000 clones, over 75% of them seen once, and the ten largest clones take around 3.7%. A remark on this clone: Its antigen remains unidentified.

The V gene's germline CDR1 is SGHDT and CDR2 YYEEEE. V shed 4 bases and J 5 bases; nucleotides not matched to a gene: 9. This CDR3 has 15 residues. The chain links TRBV5-6 to TRBJ1-2; the match to TRBD1 covers 9 bases. The source of this sequence is a human donor with non-small cell lung cancer. Source material: uninvolved lung tissue not adjacent to the tumor. CDR3 coding DNA: TGTGCCAGCAGCGGATACAGGGGGCAGGGGTATGGCTACACCTTC. As protein: CASSGYRGQGYGYTF.